What follows are 17 T cell receptor beta chains derived from one specimen sequenced in a study of T cells after yellow fever vaccination. TCRdb reprocessed the 5' RACE reads via MiXCR and lists one record per CDR3 protein. The sample holds 620,000 or so distinct CDR3 sequences; 17% are singletons and the top ten take 15% to 20%. The sequencing used PBMCs, collected roughly 5 days after the first yellow fever vaccination. The source of these receptors is a man between 18 and 29 years old who received the YFV17D yellow fever vaccine.

The V and J genes are TRBV6-2 or TRBV6-3 and TRBJ2-1; D ambiguous. Germline V CDR1 and CDR2: MNHEY, SVGEGT. The CDR3 consists of 15 residues. Trimming pared 1 base from V and 0 bases from J, leaving 7 bases between. CDR3 loop: CASSYFSPSYNEQFF. CDR3 sequence (DNA): TGTGCCAGCAGTTACTTTTCGCCCTCCTACAATGAGCAGTTCTTC.

This clonotype was observed a few times. The chain joins TRBV2 to TRBJ2-7; 8 bases map to TRBD1. Germline trimming cut 2 bases from V and 6 bases from J; bases unmatched to any gene: 6. This CDR3 comprises 14 residues. CDR1 is SNHLY, CDR2 FYNNEI, per germline. The CDR3 region is CASSEQGASSEQYV. Written as DNA, the CDR3 is TGTGCCAGCAGTGAACAGGGGGCGAGCAGCGAGCAGTACGTC.

This clonotype has only a few counts. The chain employs TRBV7-9 and TRBJ1-2; no reliable D call. Germline V gene lookup returns CDR1 SEHNR and CDR2 FQNEAQ (reference sequence). The CDR3 loop spans 13 amino acids. Trimming stripped 0 bases from V and 1 base from J, with 3 bases between. CDR3 coding DNA: TGTGCCAGCAGCTTAGCCAATAACTATGGCTACACCTTC. Translation: CASSLANNYGYTF.

The V and J genes are TRBV3-1 and TRBJ1-1; D might be TRBD1 (6 bases). The CDR3 totals 14 residues. Deletions cut 3 bases from V and 9 bases from J, with 17 bases between. Germline V gives CDR1 LGHDT, CDR2 YNNKEL (reference sequence). The CDR3 DNA reads as TGTGCCAGCAGCCATCTTCACAGGGAGTCCCAAGCTTTCTTT. This codes for CASSHLHRESQAFF.

The table lists this clonotype with many counts. The rearrangement uses TRBV2 and TRBJ2-3; the match to TRBD1 covers 7 bases. CDR1 and CDR2 from the germline V gene are SNHLY and FYNNEI. The J segment lost 5 bases and the V segment lost 7 bases, leaving 3 bases of the junction unmatched. CDR3 size: 12 residues. For the CDR3, the DNA is TGTGCCAGCAAGGGGGCGGGAGATACGCAGTATTTT. It encodes CASKGAGDTQYF.

The chain couples TRBV10-3 to TRBJ2-5; D remains ambiguous. The V end lost 3 bases, the J end lost 5 bases, and 13 bases lay between the germline ends. The CDR3 runs to 14 residues. Germline V gives CDR1 ENHRY, CDR2 SYGVKD. The CDR3 DNA sequence: TGTGCCATCAGTGACCCGAAGGGTGGGGAGACCCAGTACTTC. It encodes CAISDPKGGETQYF.

In its sample, this clonotype was seen once. CDR3 in DNA: TGTGCCAGCAGTCAGCCCTGGGGTGCGGGCGGGGAGCTGTTTTTT. Amino acids: CASSQPWGAGGELFF. The chain combines TRBV11-2 with TRBJ2-2; D is possibly TRBD2 (5 bases). Germline V gene sequence: CDR1 SGHAT, CDR2 FQNNGV. The germline V and J ends were trimmed by 6 bases and 7 bases, with 18 bases remaining between them. The CDR3 consists of 15 residues. Full variable domain (missing parts from reference TRBV11-2 and TRBJ2-2): EAGVAQSPRYKIIEKRQSVAFWCNPISGHATLYWYQQILGQGPKLLIQFQNNGVVDDSQLPKDRFSAERLKGVDSTLKIQPAKLEDSAVYLCASSQPWGAGGELFFGEGSRLTVL.

The rearrangement joins TRBV7-9 to TRBJ2-5; D is ambiguous. Trimming stripped 3 bases from V and 0 bases from J, with 8 bases between. Germline lookup yields CDR1 SEHNR and CDR2 FQNEAQ (reference sequence). This CDR3 comprises 14 residues. The CDR3 DNA is TGTGCCAGCAGCTTCCGGCGTGACCAAGAGACCCAGTACTTC. Its protein is CASSFRRDQETQYF.

This clonotype has just a few counts. V usage is TRBV11-2 and J usage is TRBJ2-5; a weak D match, TRBD1 (5 bases). This CDR3 has 14 residues. Germline values: CDR1 SGHAT, CDR2 FQNNGV. The ends were cut back, 6 bases at V and 1 base at J, with 12 bases in the middle. CDR3 coding DNA: TGTGCCAGCAGGCTAACAGGAACCCAAGAGACCCAGTACTTC. The encoded protein is CASRLTGTQETQYF.

The chain recombines TRBV7-6 with TRBJ2-1; D may be TRBD1 (6 bases). This CDR3 comprises 14 residues. CDR1 is SGHVS and CDR2 is FNYEAQ in the germline V gene. V was shortened by 5 bases and J by 7 bases, with 15 bases between the two germline ends. The CDR3 nucleotides are TGTGCCAGCAGCCCCCGACAGGATAGTAATGAGCAGTTCTTC. Amino acids: CASSPRQDSNEQFF. The full variable domain, in which reference TRBV7-6 and TRBJ2-1 provide the parts outside the CDR3, is GAGVSQSPRYKVTKRGQDVALRCDPISGHVSLYWYRQALGQGPEFLTYFNYEAQQDKSGLPNDRFSAERPEGSISTLTIQRTEQRDSAMYRCASSPRQDSNEQFFGPGTRLTVL.

The chain uses TRBV27 and TRBJ2-5; TRBD2 might be the D (5 bases). The V gene lost 6 bases and the J gene lost 4 bases, with 15 bases spanning the gap. The CDR3 has 14 amino acids. Germline values: CDR1 MNHEY, CDR2 SMNVEV (reference sequence). DNA of the CDR3: TGTGCCAGCAGGGATGTCTCGGCGGGAGAGACCCAGTACTTC. Translating it yields CASRDVSAGETQYF.

In its sample, this clonotype was seen a few times. The chain joins TRBV5-1 to TRBJ1-1, with a tentative D call TRBD1 (6 bases). With 3 bases removed from V and 0 bases from J, the gap between germline ends came to 18 bases. Germline CDR1 reads SGHRS; CDR2 reads YFSETQ. The CDR3 length is 17 residues. The CDR3, as DNA: TGCGCCAGCAGCTCCCAAATCCGGGGGGGGCTGAACACTGAAGCTTTCTTT. Translating gives CASSSQIRGGLNTEAFF.

The V call is TRBV27, the J call TRBJ2-7; 7 bases agree with TRBD1. Unmatched junction bases numbered 5, after V lost 5 bases and J lost 1 base. Germline V lookup: CDR1 MNHEY, CDR2 SMNVEV (reference sequence). The CDR3 contains 14 residues. CDR3 sequence reads: CASSLDRDSYEQYV. In DNA form, the CDR3 reads TGTGCCAGCAGTCTCGACAGGGATTCCTACGAGCAGTACGTC.

The chain links TRBV20-1 to TRBJ2-5, with D perhaps matching TRBD1 (6 bases). This CDR3 is built from 12 residues. The V end was cut by 7 bases, the J end by 2 bases, with 11 bases between. Looked up from germline, CDR1 is DFQATT and CDR2 is SNEGSKA (reference sequence). This CDR3 is CSVRQGQETQYF. The CDR3 DNA sequence: TGCAGTGTGCGGCAGGGGCAAGAGACCCAGTACTTC.

This clonotype occurred many times. The rearrangement uses TRBV6-5 and TRBJ1-5; no definite D call. Trimming shortened V by 6 bases and J by 0 bases, and 9 bases separated the two germline ends. This CDR3 spans 14 amino acids. Germline values: CDR1 MNHEY, CDR2 SVGAGI. CDR3 region: CASSPSDSNQPQHF. CDR3 in DNA: TGTGCCAGCAGCCCCAGCGATAGCAATCAGCCCCAGCATTTT.

This clonotype was observed a few times. The gene calls are TRBV3-1 and TRBJ2-1; 8 bases are a match to TRBD1. With V trimmed by 4 bases and J by 10 bases, 12 bases remained unmatched. The CDR3 contains 15 residues. In germline, CDR1 is LGHDT, CDR2 YNNKEL (reference sequence). CDR3 nucleotide sequence: TGTGCCAGCAGCCGTCGGGACAGGTTGGCCGGGGAGCAGTTCTTC. Its translation: CASSRRDRLAGEQFF.

This clonotype came up a few times. The V call is TRBV18, the J call TRBJ1-6; 9 bases match TRBD1. CDR3 length: 18 amino acids. Germline V lookup: CDR1 KGHSH, CDR2 LQKENI. With V trimmed by 3 bases and J by 8 bases, 14 bases remained unmatched. CDR3 bases: TGTGCCAGCTCACCGTCATACTCCGGGACAGGGTCTTATTCACCCCTCCACTTT. This sequence encodes CASSPSYSGTGSYSPLHF. Variable domain in full (rest from reference TRBV18 and TRBJ1-6): NAGVMQNPRHLVRRRGQEARLRCSPMKGHSHVYWYRQLPEEGLKFMVYLQKENIIDESGMPKERFSAEFPKEGPSILRIQQVVRGDSAAYFCASSPSYSGTGSYSPLHFGNGTRLTVT.